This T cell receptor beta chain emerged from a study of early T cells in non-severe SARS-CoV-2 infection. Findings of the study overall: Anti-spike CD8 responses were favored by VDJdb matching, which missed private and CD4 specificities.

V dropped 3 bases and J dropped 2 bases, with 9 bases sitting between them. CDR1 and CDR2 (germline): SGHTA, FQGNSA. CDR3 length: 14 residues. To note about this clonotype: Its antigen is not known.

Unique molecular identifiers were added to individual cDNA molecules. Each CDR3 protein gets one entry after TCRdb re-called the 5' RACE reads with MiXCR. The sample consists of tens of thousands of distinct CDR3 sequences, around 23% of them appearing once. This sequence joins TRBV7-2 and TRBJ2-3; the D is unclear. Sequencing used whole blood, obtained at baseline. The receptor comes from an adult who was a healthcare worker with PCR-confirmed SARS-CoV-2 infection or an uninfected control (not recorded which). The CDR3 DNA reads TGTGCCAGCAGCTTTAGGGCTGCCACAGATACGCAGTATTTT. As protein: CASSFRAATDTQYF.